What follows is one T cell receptor (beta chain) and its context. The data derive from a study of blood T cell repertoires in COVID-19. Turning to the study itself: Researchers got acute and convalescent COVID-19 samples from the United States, Italy and Spain. T cells, B-cell-depleted T cells, or PBMCs supplied cDNA or gDNA.

In the authors' methods: By means of reference gene primer amplification, nucleated cell counts were estimated. Libraries were prepared by immunoSEQ multiplex PCR; TCRdb keeps only in-frame clonotypes and omits some of them. Clone size and V and J calls were adopted from that table, with D and trimming inferred from the DNA. There are more than 150,000 clones in the sample; around 86% occur only once, and 6% to 7% lies in the top ten. From germline, CDR1 is MNHEY and CDR2 SMNVEV (reference sequence). V was clipped by 5 bases and J by 0 bases, with 10 bases between them. The CDR3 covers 14 residues. The genes are TRBV27 and TRBJ1-2, with no clear D. Specimen: peripheral blood. The sequence was obtained from a woman in her forties with acute or convalescent COVID-19. The DNA for the CDR3 is TGTGCCAGCAGTGCCAGGCCAGCTAACTATGGCTACACCTTC. Its protein is CASSARPANYGYTF.